A single sample is the source of the 32 T cell receptor beta chains below, sequenced in a study of blood T cell repertoires in COVID-19. Libraries were prepared by immunoSEQ multiplex PCR; TCRdb keeps only in-frame clonotypes and omits some of them. The sample records tens of thousands of clones, roughly 96% being singletons. What was sequenced was peripheral blood. The receptors come from a human donor with active COVID-19. The donor label of this sample is uncertain.

The V and J genes are TRBV6-5 and TRBJ1-4; 7 bases agree with TRBD1. CDR3 size: 15 residues. J gave up 5 bases and V 4 bases, and 7 bases lay outside the gene matches. CDR1 and CDR2 from the germline V gene are MNHEY and SVGAGI. The CDR3 sequence is CASSSIQGRNEKLFF. The CDR3 region has the DNA TGTGCCAGCAGTTCGATACAGGGGCGGAATGAAAAACTGTTTTTT.

The chain joins TRBV7-8 to TRBJ2-7; 11 bases agree with TRBD1. Germline V gene data show CDR1 as SGHVS and CDR2 as FQNEAQ. V lost 0 bases to trimming and J lost 2 bases; unmatched junction nucleotides: 9. CDR3 length: 18 residues. The CDR3 protein is CASSLARTGGGHTYEQYF. DNA for the CDR3: TGTGCCAGCAGCTTAGCGAGGACAGGGGGCGGTCATACCTACGAGCAGTACTTC.

This clone was seen a single time. V usage is TRBV11-2 and J usage is TRBJ2-5, with D hard to call. V gave up 0 bases and J gave up 3 bases, with 5 bases separating them. Germline loops: CDR1 SGHAT, CDR2 FQNNGV. The CDR3 loop spans 13 amino acids. In DNA form, the CDR3 reads TGTGCCAGCAGCTTAGACAGAAAAGAGACCCAGTACTTC. This encodes CASSLDRKETQYF. Together with reference TRBV11-2 and TRBJ2-5, the CDR3 gives the full variable domain: EAGVAQSPRYKIIEKRQSVAFWCNPISGHATLYWYQQILGQGPKLLIQFQNNGVVDDSQLPKDRFSAERLKGVDSTLKIQPAKLEDSAVYLCASSLDRKETQYFGPGTRLLVL.

The rearrangement links TRBV7-9 to TRBJ2-7; tentatively, D is TRBD1 (5 bases). The CDR3 length is 16 residues. V shed 4 bases and J shed 5 bases, with 21 bases lying between them. Germline V CDR1 and CDR2: SEHNR, FQNEAQ (reference sequence). The CDR3 protein is CASSSGVGPSGNEQYF. The CDR3 DNA sequence: TGTGCCAGCAGCTCCGGAGTGGGCCCCTCAGGGAACGAGCAGTACTTC.

The chain has TRBV6-5 and TRBJ2-7; 8 bases fit TRBD1. CDR1 and CDR2 (germline): MNHEY, SVGAGI. The CDR3 is made up of 14 amino acids. J gave up 0 bases and V 5 bases, and 3 bases lay outside the gene matches. The CDR3 region is CASSPDRGSYEQYF. The CDR3 DNA reads TGTGCCAGCAGTCCCGACAGGGGCTCCTACGAGCAGTACTTC.

The CDR3 protein is CASSRDSITEAFF. The CDR3 nucleotides read TGTGCCAGCTCACGAGACTCCATCACTGAAGCTTTCTTT. The V call is TRBV18, the J call TRBJ1-1; D gene ambiguous. The V end was cut by 4 bases, the J end by 4 bases, with 10 bases between. This CDR3 is 13 amino acids long. The V gene's germline CDR1 is KGHSH and CDR2 LQKENI.

DNA of the CDR3: TGTGCCAGCAGCCCAGGGACAGGCGCTTCACCCCTCCACTTT. Protein sequence: CASSPGTGASPLHF. The chain has TRBV5-5 and TRBJ1-6; 8 bases map to TRBD1. V shed 4 bases, J shed 9 bases, and the junction held 6 bases outside the gene matches. CDR1 SGHKS and CDR2 YYEKEE come from the germline V gene (reference sequence). This CDR3 spans 14 amino acids.

In this sample, this clone turned up once. The chain joins TRBV5-1 to TRBJ2-3; D perhaps matches TRBD2 (5 bases). This CDR3 has 14 residues. V was pared by 4 bases and J by 4 bases, with 13 bases between. The germline V gene encodes CDR1 SGHRS and CDR2 YFSETQ. The CDR3 region is CASSGGEVPDTQYF. The CDR3 coding sequence is TGCGCCAGCAGCGGAGGTGAGGTCCCAGATACGCAGTATTTT.

This clone was recorded once. The rearrangement links TRBV6-1 to TRBJ1-1; D is unresolved. CDR1 is MNHNS and CDR2 is SASEGT in the germline V gene. CDR3 length: 15 residues. The V gene lost 0 bases and the J gene lost 1 base, with 9 bases spanning the gap. In nucleotides, the CDR3 is TGTGCCAGCAGTGAAGCCGGTGCAGGGAACACTGAAGCTTTCTTT. Its translation: CASSEAGAGNTEAFF.

The chain combines TRBV7-2 with TRBJ2-1; 7 bases line up with TRBD2. Germline CDR1 is SGHTA and CDR2 is FQGNSA. There are 16 residues in the CDR3. The V gene end was trimmed by 1 base and the J gene end by 7 bases; junction bases not matched to a gene: 10. The CDR3 DNA reads as TGTGCCAGCAGCTTAGGGTCTTGGGAGGGTGGGAATGAGCAGTTCTTC. This translates into CASSLGSWEGGNEQFF.

The J gene is TRBJ1-6, the V gene TRBV19, with TRBD1 matching 8 bases. CDR3 size: 14 residues. The germline V gene encodes CDR1 LNHDA and CDR2 SQIVND (reference sequence). The junction had 5 bases not matched to a gene; V was cut back by 3 bases and J by 10 bases. CDR3 residues: CASSMDREVSPLHF. The DNA of the CDR3 is TGTGCCAGTAGTATGGACAGGGAAGTGTCACCCCTCCACTTT.

The rearrangement links TRBV5-1 to TRBJ2-1; 8 bases are shared with TRBD2. V was pared by 4 bases and J by 1 base, with 7 bases of the junction left unmatched. This CDR3 is 16 amino acids long. Germline V lookup: CDR1 SGHRS, CDR2 YFSETQ. The CDR3: CASSPRAGVSYNEQFF. The CDR3 DNA sequence: TGCGCCAGCAGCCCGCGAGCGGGAGTTTCCTACAATGAGCAGTTCTTC.

V and J are TRBV18 and TRBJ1-5; the match to TRBD1 covers 12 bases. The CDR3 is 15 amino acids. Losses at the gene ends were 4 bases for V and 7 bases for J; bases not matched to a gene: 5. The germline V gene encodes CDR1 KGHSH and CDR2 LQKENI. The CDR3 DNA is TGTGCCAGCTCACAGGGACAGGGGGCTTACCAGCCCCAGCATTTT. Translating gives CASSQGQGAYQPQHF.

The chain is built from TRBV5-1 and TRBJ2-1; 10 nucleotides match TRBD2. CDR1 and CDR2 from the germline V gene are SGHRS and YFSETQ. This CDR3 is built from 15 residues. The trim removed 4 bases at V and 9 bases at J, leaving 10 bases unmatched. As DNA, the CDR3 is TGCGCCAGCAGCGTGAATCTAGCGGGAGCGATTGAGCAGTTCTTC. The encoded protein is CASSVNLAGAIEQFF.

The chain uses TRBV5-1 and TRBJ2-7; D is perhaps TRBD2 (6 bases). CDR1 is SGHRS, CDR2 YFSETQ, per germline. The CDR3 consists of 17 residues. The V end was cut by 0 bases, the J end by 3 bases, with 19 bases between. CDR3 loop: CASSLGGAGFGHYEQYF. Written as DNA, the CDR3 is TGCGCCAGCAGCTTGGGTGGAGCGGGTTTTGGCCACTACGAGCAGTACTTC.

The chain joins TRBV13 to TRBJ1-6; the D gene is possibly TRBD1 (6 bases). Germline V gene sequence: CDR1 PRHDT, CDR2 FYEKMQ (reference sequence). The CDR3 extends over 14 amino acids. Trimming shortened V by 5 bases and J by 8 bases, and 13 bases separated the two germline ends. CDR3 residues: CASSQRDKYSPLHF. CDR3 nucleotide sequence: TGTGCCAGCAGCCAACGGGACAAATATTCACCCCTCCACTTT.

V usage is TRBV12-5 and J usage is TRBJ2-5; TRBD2 aligns across 7 bases. V shed 7 bases and J 5 bases; nucleotides not matched to a gene: 16. The CDR3 consists of 16 residues. The germline gives CDR1 LGHNT, CDR2 FRNRAP. The CDR3 sequence is CASALGGEGLKETQYF. CDR3 nucleotides: TGTGCTAGTGCCTTGGGAGGGGAGGGACTTAAGGAGACCCAGTACTTC.

With regard to this clone: Different DNA sequences within this sample yield the same CDR3. V and J are TRBV18 and TRBJ1-5; D might be TRBD1 (5 bases). The V and J ends lost 0 bases and 2 bases respectively, with 8 bases between them. From germline, CDR1 is KGHSH and CDR2 LQKENI. This CDR3 spans 15 amino acids. CDR3 loop: CASSPPGGGNQPQHF. The DNA for the CDR3 is TGTGCCAGCTCACCACCAGGAGGGGGCAATCAGCCCCAGCATTTT.

The chain uses TRBV5-4 and TRBJ2-7; 10 nucleotides agree with TRBD2. The junction had 16 bases not matched to a gene; V was cut back by 3 bases and J by 7 bases. Germline loops: CDR1 SGHNT, CDR2 YYREEE (reference sequence). This CDR3 has 17 amino acids. Here the CDR3 DNA reads TGTGCCAGCAGCTCAGGACTCCAGCGGGGGGGGCCTCGGGAGCAGTACTTC. It is translated as CASSSGLQRGGPREQYF.

In its sample, this clone was seen once. V gene TRBV28 combines with J gene TRBJ1-4; D is ambiguous. Trimming took off 6 bases at V and 7 bases at J, with 12 bases between the two ends. Germline lookup yields CDR1 MDHEN and CDR2 SYDVKM. The CDR3 runs 13 residues. Written as DNA, the CDR3 is TGTGCCAGCAGAGAAACGGGAGTTGAAAAACTGTTTTTT. It translates to CASRETGVEKLFF. Supplemented by reference TRBV28 and TRBJ1-4, the full variable domain reads DVKVTQSSRYLVKRTGEKVFLECVQDMDHENMFWYRQDPGLGLRLIYFSYDVKMKEKGDIPEGYSVSREKKERFSLILESASTNQTSMYLCASRETGVEKLFFGSGTQLSVL.

The count of this clone is one. The chain employs TRBV15 and TRBJ2-3; D ambiguous. Germline V CDR1 and CDR2: LNHNV, YYDKDF (reference sequence). The germline V and J ends were trimmed by 0 bases and 4 bases, with 5 bases remaining between them. The CDR3 extends over 13 amino acids. CDR3 amino acids: CATSRDPPDTQYF. The CDR3 DNA is TGTGCCACCAGCAGAGATCCTCCAGATACGCAGTATTTT.

This chain joins TRBV21-1 and TRBJ2-7; TRBD2 is the table's D call, not checked against the DNA. TRBV21-1 is reported as a pseudogene. This CDR3 contains 20 residues. The chain's CDR3 is CASSKDVRLVSGGFSYEQYF. The CDR3 DNA follows: TGTGCCAGCAGCAAAGATGTACGGCTCGTCAGCGGGGGGTTCTCCTACGAGCAGTACTTC.

The chain joins TRBV7-2 to TRBJ2-3, with 9 bases matching TRBD2. Germline V gene data show CDR1 as SGHTA and CDR2 as FQGNSA. This CDR3 has 18 residues. V trimming: 6 bases; J trimming: 0 bases; junction bases outside the gene matches: 13. The CDR3 protein is CASRIVSGGPSSTDTQYF. In nucleotides, the CDR3 is TGTGCCAGCAGGATAGTGAGCGGGGGGCCGTCTAGCACAGATACGCAGTATTTT.

The gene calls are TRBV24-1 and TRBJ2-1; 7 nucleotides align to TRBD2. The CDR3 has 20 residues. Germline trimming cut 3 bases from V and 1 base from J; bases unmatched to any gene: 17. Germline V gene sequence: CDR1 KGHDR, CDR2 SFDVKD. The CDR3 loop is CATSDPRLGDAGESYNEQFF. In DNA form, the CDR3 reads TGTGCCACCAGTGATCCCAGACTGGGGGATGCGGGAGAATCCTACAATGAGCAGTTCTTC.

In nucleotides, the CDR3 is TGTGCCAGCGATCAGAAAGACCGGGGTACTTTCTTT. It specifies CASDQKDRGTFF. The chain carries TRBV21-1 and TRBJ1-1. TRBV21-1 corresponds to a pseudogene. The CDR3 runs 12 residues.

The chain employs TRBV18 and TRBJ1-5; 10 bases are shared with TRBD1. The CDR3 loop spans 16 amino acids. The ends lost 6 bases at V and 2 bases at J; junction bases unmatched: 7. Germline V gene data show CDR1 as KGHSH and CDR2 as LQKENI. Written as DNA, the CDR3 is TGTGCCAGCTCGCAGACAGGGGGCGAGGGCAATCAGCCCCAGCATTTT. Amino acid sequence: CASSQTGGEGNQPQHF. Supplemented by reference TRBV18 and TRBJ1-5, the full variable domain reads NAGVMQNPRHLVRRRGQEARLRCSPMKGHSHVYWYRQLPEEGLKFMVYLQKENIIDESGMPKERFSAEFPKEGPSILRIQQVVRGDSAAYFCASSQTGGEGNQPQHFGDGTRLSIL.

The chain links TRBV21-1 to TRBJ2-7; the table calls TRBD1, which could not be checked here. TRBV21-1 constitutes a pseudogene. The CDR3 length is 12 residues. The CDR3 nucleotides read TGTGCCAGAGAGACAGAAACCTACGAGCAGTACTTC. It is translated as CARETETYEQYF.

The chain recombines TRBV2 with TRBJ1-4, with TRBD1 matching 9 bases. The CDR3 is 13 residues long. V trimming: 8 bases; J trimming: 8 bases; junction bases outside the gene matches: 6. Germline V gene sequence: CDR1 SNHLY, CDR2 FYNNEI. CDR3 in DNA: TGTGCCAGCCACAGGGGGCTGGGAGAAAAACTGTTTTTT. Translated: CASHRGLGEKLFF.

The chain combines TRBV5-1 with TRBJ2-7; D not certain. Germline-derived CDR1 and CDR2 are SGHRS and YFSETQ. The CDR3 loop spans 12 amino acids. V lost 0 bases and J lost 4, with 5 bases in between. CDR3 sequence (DNA): TGCGCCAGCAGCTTGGGCGCTTACGAGCAGTACTTC. It yields the protein CASSLGAYEQYF.

The chain links TRBV28 to TRBJ2-7; 12 bases line up with TRBD2. This CDR3 is 17 amino acids long. Germline values: CDR1 MDHEN, CDR2 SYDVKM. Trimming removed 2 bases from V and 2 bases from J; junction bases left unmatched: 7. The CDR3 is CASSLRLAGGWTYEQYF. CDR3 in DNA: TGTGCCAGCAGTTTAAGGCTAGCGGGAGGGTGGACCTACGAGCAGTACTTC. Full variable domain (remainder filled in from reference TRBV28 and TRBJ2-7): DVKVTQSSRYLVKRTGEKVFLECVQDMDHENMFWYRQDPGLGLRLIYFSYDVKMKEKGDIPEGYSVSREKKERFSLILESASTNQTSMYLCASSLRLAGGWTYEQYFGPGTRLTVT.

The chain combines TRBV7-2 with TRBJ2-1, with D tentatively TRBD2 (5 bases). Germline CDR1 is SGHTA and CDR2 is FQGNSA. V lost 7 bases and J lost 2, with 15 bases in between. The CDR3 has 15 amino acids. The CDR3 region has the DNA TGTGCCAGCAATAAGGAGGCGGGCCCCTACAATGAGCAGTTCTTC. Its protein is CASNKEAGPYNEQFF.

This clone was seen a single time. The chain links TRBV9 to TRBJ1-1; TRBD1 is a possible D gene (5 bases). Germline values: CDR1 SGDLS, CDR2 YYNGEE. The CDR3 length is 14 residues. V lost 0 bases and J 6 bases, leaving 12 bases between the germline ends. The CDR3 DNA reads as TGTGCCAGCAGCGTAGGTTGGGGCTCGGCTGAAGCTTTCTTT. Encoded protein: CASSVGWGSAEAFF.